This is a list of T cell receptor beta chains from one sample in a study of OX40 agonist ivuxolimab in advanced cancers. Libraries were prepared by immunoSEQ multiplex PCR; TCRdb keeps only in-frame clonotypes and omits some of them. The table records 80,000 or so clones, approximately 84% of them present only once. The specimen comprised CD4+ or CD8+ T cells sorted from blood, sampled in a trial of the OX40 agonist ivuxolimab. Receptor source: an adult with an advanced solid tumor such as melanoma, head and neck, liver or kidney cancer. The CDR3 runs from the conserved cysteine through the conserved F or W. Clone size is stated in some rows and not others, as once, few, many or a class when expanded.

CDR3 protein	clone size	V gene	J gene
CASRPGQGLFGYTF	NA	TRBV7-2	TRBJ1-2
CASSQANTEAFF	few	TRBV4-1	TRBJ1-1
CASSPGGDTQYF	NA	TRBV7-6	TRBJ2-3
CAISDASGQREWFEQFF	NA	TRBV10-3	TRBJ2-1
CASSHGQGGVPLHF	once	TRBV27	TRBJ1-6
CASISPSGYYGYTF	NA	TRBV19	TRBJ1-2
CASSLAGGANTGELFF	NA	TRBV7-2	TRBJ2-2
CASSSNRAGELFF	NA	TRBV11-3	TRBJ2-2
CASSLERSWGFQETQYF	NA	TRBV7-9	TRBJ2-5
CASSDGLAAYTDTQYF	few	TRBV19	TRBJ2-3
CASQGLAGDGELFF	NA	TRBV6-6	TRBJ2-2
CASSMRRLGQPQHF	once	TRBV19	TRBJ1-5
CASSLDRGVHEQYF	few	TRBV11-2	TRBJ2-7
CASSPRGIVNEKLFF	NA	TRBV27	TRBJ1-4
CASSPVRGADTEAFF	NA	TRBV11-2	TRBJ1-1
CASSEGRFENTEAFF	NA	TRBV2	TRBJ1-1
CASSEGGGAGGQETQYF	NA	TRBV6-1	TRBJ2-5
CASILDTWSYEQYF	NA	TRBV7-2	TRBJ2-7
CSVGSQQETQYF	NA	TRBV29-1	TRBJ2-5
CASSIGTGGYGYTF	NA	TRBV19	TRBJ1-2
CASSQGLAGVLYNEQFF	NA	TRBV4-1	TRBJ2-1
CASSQVGGNTEAFF	NA	TRBV14	TRBJ1-1
CASSRTGADGELFF	NA	TRBV2	TRBJ2-2
CASSSQGGGRSGDTQYF	NA	TRBV5-1	TRBJ2-3
CASRAGTENTEAFF	NA	TRBV11-2	TRBJ1-1
CASSDTGFASTGELFF	NA	TRBV7-9	TRBJ2-2
CASTPRGDTEAFF	NA	TRBV19	TRBJ1-1
CATSRYREGTSLGNEQFF	once	TRBV15	TRBJ2-1
CASSGRRGDQPQHF	NA	TRBV6-1	TRBJ1-5
CASIAQRNTEAFF	NA	TRBV25-1	TRBJ1-1
CASSTTGSLNSPLHF	NA	TRBV19	TRBJ1-6
CASSLVGYEQYF	once	TRBV5-4	TRBJ2-7
CASSQIDLVVYNEQFF	NA	TRBV4-1	TRBJ2-1
CASIRDSGETQYF	NA	TRBV2	TRBJ2-5
CASSFTGYEQYF	NA	TRBV11-2	TRBJ2-7
CASSSEGSSGNTIYF	NA	TRBV7-8	TRBJ1-3
CATSRDRYNEQFF	NA	TRBV5-4	TRBJ2-1
CATSSDIKGTYEQYF	NA	TRBV15	TRBJ2-7
CASSLPGGPETQYF	NA	TRBV7-2	TRBJ2-5
CASILSGIYNEQFF	NA	TRBV10-2	TRBJ2-1
CASSETGGNEQFF	NA	TRBV6-1	TRBJ2-1
CASSTTGNGNQPQHF	NA	TRBV6-6	TRBJ1-5
CASTRRGGEQFF	NA	TRBV21-1	TRBJ2-1
CASTQGWLETQYF	few	TRBV6-1	TRBJ2-5
CASSSGLAGIYNEQFF	NA	TRBV11-2	TRBJ2-1
CASSSSYTQYF	NA	TRBV27	TRBJ2-3
CASSQATGGDRNTEAFF	NA	TRBV4-1	TRBJ1-1
CASSLQAGTKYEQYF	NA	TRBV4-2	TRBJ2-7